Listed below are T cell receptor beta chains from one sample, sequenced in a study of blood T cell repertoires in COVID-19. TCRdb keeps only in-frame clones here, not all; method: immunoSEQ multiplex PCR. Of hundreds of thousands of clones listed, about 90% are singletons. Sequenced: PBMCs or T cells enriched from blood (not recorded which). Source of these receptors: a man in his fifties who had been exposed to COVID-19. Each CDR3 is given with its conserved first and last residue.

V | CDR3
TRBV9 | CASSSPRDRGFDGYTF
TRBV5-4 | CASSLVQGTEQFF
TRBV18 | CASSPAEGIDVGAFF
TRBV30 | CAWSVAGQGAISTGYF
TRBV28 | CASRGQGGIYEQYF
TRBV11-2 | CASSLARVVNTEAFF
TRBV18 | CASSQTTGGSTEAFF
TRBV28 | CASSWGGASSYEQYF
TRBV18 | CASSPQTENYGYTF
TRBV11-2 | CASSFGAPTGELFF